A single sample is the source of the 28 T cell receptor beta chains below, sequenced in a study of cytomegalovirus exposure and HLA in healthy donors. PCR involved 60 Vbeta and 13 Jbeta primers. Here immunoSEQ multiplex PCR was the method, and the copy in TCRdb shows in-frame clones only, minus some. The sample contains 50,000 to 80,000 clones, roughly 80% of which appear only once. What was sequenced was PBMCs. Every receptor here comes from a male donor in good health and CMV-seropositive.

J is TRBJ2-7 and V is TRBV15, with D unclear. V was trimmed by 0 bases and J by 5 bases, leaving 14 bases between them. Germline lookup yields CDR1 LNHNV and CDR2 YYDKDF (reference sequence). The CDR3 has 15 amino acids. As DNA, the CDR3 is TGTGCCACCAGCAGAGACCCCCTTGCAGGTGACGAGCAGTACTTC. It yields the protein CATSRDPLAGDEQYF.

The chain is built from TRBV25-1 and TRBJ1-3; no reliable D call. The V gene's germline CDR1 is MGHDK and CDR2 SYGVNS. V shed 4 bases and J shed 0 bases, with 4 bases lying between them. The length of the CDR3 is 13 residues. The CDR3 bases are TGTGCCAGCAGTGCAGTCTCTGGAAACACCATATATTTT. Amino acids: CASSAVSGNTIYF.

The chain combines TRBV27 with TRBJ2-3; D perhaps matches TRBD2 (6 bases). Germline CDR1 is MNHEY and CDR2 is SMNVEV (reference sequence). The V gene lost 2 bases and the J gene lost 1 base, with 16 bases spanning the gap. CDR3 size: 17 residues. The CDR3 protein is CASSLAVREVGTDTQYF. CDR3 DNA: TGTGCCAGCAGTTTAGCGGTAAGGGAGGTAGGCACAGATACGCAGTATTTT.

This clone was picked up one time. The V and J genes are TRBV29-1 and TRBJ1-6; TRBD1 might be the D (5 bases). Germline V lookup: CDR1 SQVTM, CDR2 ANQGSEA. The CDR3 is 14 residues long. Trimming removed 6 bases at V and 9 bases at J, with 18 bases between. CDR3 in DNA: TGCAGCGTCTCCTCAGGGCCCAGAGGTTCACCCCTCCACTTT. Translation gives CSVSSGPRGSPLHF.

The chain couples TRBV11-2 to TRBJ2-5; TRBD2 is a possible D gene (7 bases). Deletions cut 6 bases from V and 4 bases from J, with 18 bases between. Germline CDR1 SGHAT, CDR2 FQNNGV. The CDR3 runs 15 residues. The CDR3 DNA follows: TGTGCCAGCAGGGAACTGGGGGGGCCTCTAGAGACCCAGTACTTC. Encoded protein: CASRELGGPLETQYF. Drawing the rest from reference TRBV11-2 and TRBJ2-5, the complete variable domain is EAGVAQSPRYKIIEKRQSVAFWCNPISGHATLYWYQQILGQGPKLLIQFQNNGVVDDSQLPKDRFSAERLKGVDSTLKIQPAKLEDSAVYLCASRELGGPLETQYFGPGTRLLVL.

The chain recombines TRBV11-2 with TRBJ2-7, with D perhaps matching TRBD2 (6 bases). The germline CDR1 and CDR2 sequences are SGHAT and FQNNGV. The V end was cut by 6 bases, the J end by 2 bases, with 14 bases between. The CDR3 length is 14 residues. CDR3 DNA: TGTGCCAGCAGTTCGGACTACGGAACCTACGAGCAGTACTTC. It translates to CASSSDYGTYEQYF.

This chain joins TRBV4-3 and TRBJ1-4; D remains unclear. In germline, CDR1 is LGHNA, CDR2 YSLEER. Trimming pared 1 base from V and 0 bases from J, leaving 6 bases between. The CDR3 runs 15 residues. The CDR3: CASSQGTPTNEKLFF. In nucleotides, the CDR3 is TGCGCCAGCAGCCAAGGGACTCCAACTAATGAAAAACTGTTTTTT.

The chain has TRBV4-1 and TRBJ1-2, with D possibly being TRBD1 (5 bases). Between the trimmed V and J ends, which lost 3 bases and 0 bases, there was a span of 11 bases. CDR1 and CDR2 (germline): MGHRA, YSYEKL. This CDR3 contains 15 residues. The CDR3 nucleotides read TGCGCCAGCAGCCACACTGAGACAGCTAACTATGGCTACACCTTC. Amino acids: CASSHTETANYGYTF.

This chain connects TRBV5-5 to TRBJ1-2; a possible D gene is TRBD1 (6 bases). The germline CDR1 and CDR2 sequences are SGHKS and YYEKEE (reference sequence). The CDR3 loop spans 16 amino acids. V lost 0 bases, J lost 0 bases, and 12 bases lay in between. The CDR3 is CASSLVRGGANYGYTF. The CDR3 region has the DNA TGTGCCAGCAGCTTGGTCAGGGGCGGAGCTAACTATGGCTACACCTTC.

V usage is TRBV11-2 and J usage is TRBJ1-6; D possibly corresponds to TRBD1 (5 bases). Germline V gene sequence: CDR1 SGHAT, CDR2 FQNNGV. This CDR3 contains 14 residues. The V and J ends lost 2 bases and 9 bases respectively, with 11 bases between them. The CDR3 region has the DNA TGTGCCAGCAGCTTAAATCTTAGGGGTTCACCCCTCCACTTT. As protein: CASSLNLRGSPLHF.

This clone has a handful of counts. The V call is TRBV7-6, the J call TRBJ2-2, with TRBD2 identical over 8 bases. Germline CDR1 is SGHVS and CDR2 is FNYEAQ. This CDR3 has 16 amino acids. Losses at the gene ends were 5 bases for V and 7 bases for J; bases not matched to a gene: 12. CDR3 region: CASSQAETSGGGELFF. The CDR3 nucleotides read TGTGCCAGCAGCCAAGCCGAAACTAGCGGCGGCGGGGAGCTGTTTTTT.

The CDR3 nucleotides read TGTGCCAGCAGCTCCCAGGGGGCCACTGAAGCTTTCTTT. Translating gives CASSSQGATEAFF. The chain employs TRBV11-2 and TRBJ1-1, with 8 bases identical to TRBD1. V shed 4 bases and J 4 bases; nucleotides not matched to a gene: 2. The germline CDR1 and CDR2 sequences are SGHAT and FQNNGV. The CDR3 loop spans 13 amino acids.

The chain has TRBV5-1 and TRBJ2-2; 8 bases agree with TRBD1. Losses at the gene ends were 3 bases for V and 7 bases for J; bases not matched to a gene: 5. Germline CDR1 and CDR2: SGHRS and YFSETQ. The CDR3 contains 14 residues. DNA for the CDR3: TGCGCCAGCAGCTATGGGACAGGAGGCGGGGAGCTGTTTTTT. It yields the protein CASSYGTGGGELFF.

DNA for the CDR3: TGTGCCAGCAGCGTTAGCGGGCGCACAGATACGCAGTATTTT. Protein product: CASSVSGRTDTQYF. The chain has TRBV11-1 and TRBJ2-3; TRBD2 matches 7 bases. Germline assignment: CDR1 SGHAT and CDR2 FQDESV (reference sequence). V shed 5 bases and J 1 base; nucleotides not matched to a gene: 3. The CDR3 has 14 amino acids.

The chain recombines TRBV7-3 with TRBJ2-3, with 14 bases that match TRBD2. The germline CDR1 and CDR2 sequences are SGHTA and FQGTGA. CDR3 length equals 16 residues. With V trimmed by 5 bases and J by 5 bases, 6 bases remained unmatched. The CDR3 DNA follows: TGTGCCAGCAGCCGACTAGCGGGGGGGCTTCTAGATACGCAGTATTTT. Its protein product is CASSRLAGGLLDTQYF.

This chain's CDR3 is CASSYIRQTWADTQYF. The CDR3 DNA is TGTGCCAGCAGTTACATACGACAGACCTGGGCAGATACGCAGTATTTT. This sequence joins TRBV6-5 and TRBJ2-3, with D maybe TRBD1 (5 bases). V was shortened by 2 bases and J by 4 bases, with 16 bases between the two germline ends. CDR3 size: 16 residues. CDR1 MNHEY and CDR2 SVGAGI come from the germline V gene.

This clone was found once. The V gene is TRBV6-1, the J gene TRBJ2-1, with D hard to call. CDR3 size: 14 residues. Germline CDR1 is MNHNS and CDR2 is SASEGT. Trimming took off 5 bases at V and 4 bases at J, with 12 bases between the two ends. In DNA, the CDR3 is TGTGCCAGCAGTCTTAATCCGAGTTACAATGAGCAGTTCTTC. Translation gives CASSLNPSYNEQFF.

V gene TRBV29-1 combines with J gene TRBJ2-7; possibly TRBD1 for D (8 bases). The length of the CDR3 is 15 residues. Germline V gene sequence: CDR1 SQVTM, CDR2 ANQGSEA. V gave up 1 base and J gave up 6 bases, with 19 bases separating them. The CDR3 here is CSVEGGGQGAGEQYF. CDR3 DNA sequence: TGCAGCGTTGAAGGCGGGGGTCAGGGGGCGGGCGAGCAGTACTTC.

The CDR3 DNA sequence: TGTGCCAGCTCCCAGACAGGGAGGGAGCAGTACTTC. Amino acid sequence: CASSQTGREQYF. The chain links TRBV28 to TRBJ2-7, with D possibly matching TRBD1 (7 bases). The V end lost 8 bases, the J end lost 7 bases, and 15 bases lay between the germline ends. This CDR3 region has 12 residues. Germline CDR1 reads MDHEN; CDR2 reads SYDVKM.

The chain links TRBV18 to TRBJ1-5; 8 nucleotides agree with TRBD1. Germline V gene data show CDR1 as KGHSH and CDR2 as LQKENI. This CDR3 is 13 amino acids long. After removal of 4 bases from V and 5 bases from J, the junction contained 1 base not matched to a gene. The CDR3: CASSLQGDQPQHF. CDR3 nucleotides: TGTGCCAGCTCACTACAGGGGGATCAGCCCCAGCATTTT.

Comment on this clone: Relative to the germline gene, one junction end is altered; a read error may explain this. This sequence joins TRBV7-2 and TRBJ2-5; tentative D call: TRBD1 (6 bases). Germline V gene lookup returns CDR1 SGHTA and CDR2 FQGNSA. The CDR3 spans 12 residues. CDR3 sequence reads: CASSLMGAPANF. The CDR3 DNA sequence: TGTGCCAGCAGCTTAATGGGGGCCCCCGCGAACTTC.

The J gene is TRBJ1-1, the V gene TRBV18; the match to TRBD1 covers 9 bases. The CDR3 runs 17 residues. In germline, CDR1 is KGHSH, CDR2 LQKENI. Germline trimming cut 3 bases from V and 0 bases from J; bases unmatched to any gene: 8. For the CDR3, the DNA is TGTGCCAGCTCACCGCAAGGGACAGGGAACATGAACACTGAAGCTTTCTTT. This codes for CASSPQGTGNMNTEAFF.

CDR3 region: CASSMTWRDGYTF. The CDR3 bases are TGTGCCAGTAGTATGACGTGGAGAGATGGCTACACCTTC. This sequence joins TRBV19 and TRBJ1-2; no definite D call. Between the trimmed V and J ends, which lost 3 bases and 6 bases, there was a span of 11 bases. Germline CDR1 is LNHDA and CDR2 is SQIVND (reference sequence). The CDR3 consists of 13 residues.

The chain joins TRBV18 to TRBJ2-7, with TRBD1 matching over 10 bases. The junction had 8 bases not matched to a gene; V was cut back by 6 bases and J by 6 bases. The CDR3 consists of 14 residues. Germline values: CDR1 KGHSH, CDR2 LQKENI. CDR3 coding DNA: TGTGCCAGCTCGCTGTCGGGACAGGGGCGCGAGCAGTACTTC. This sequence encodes CASSLSGQGREQYF.

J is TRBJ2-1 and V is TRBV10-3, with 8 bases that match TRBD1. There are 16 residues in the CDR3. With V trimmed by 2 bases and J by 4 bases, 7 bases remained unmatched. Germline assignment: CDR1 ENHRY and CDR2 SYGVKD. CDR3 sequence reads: CAISERGTGIYNEQFF. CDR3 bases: TGTGCCATCAGTGAGCGCGGGACAGGTATATACAATGAGCAGTTCTTC.

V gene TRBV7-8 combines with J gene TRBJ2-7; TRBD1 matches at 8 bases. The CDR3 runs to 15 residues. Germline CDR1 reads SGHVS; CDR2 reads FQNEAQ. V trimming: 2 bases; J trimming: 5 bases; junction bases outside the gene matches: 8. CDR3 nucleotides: TGTGCCAGCAGCTTATTCTGGACAGGGAACGACGAGCAGTACTTC. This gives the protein CASSLFWTGNDEQYF.

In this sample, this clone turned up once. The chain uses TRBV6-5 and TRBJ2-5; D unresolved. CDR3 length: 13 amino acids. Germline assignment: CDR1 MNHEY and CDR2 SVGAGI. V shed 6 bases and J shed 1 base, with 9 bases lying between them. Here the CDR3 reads CASSLGSQETQYF. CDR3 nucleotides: TGTGCCAGCAGCCTAGGATCCCAAGAGACCCAGTACTTC.

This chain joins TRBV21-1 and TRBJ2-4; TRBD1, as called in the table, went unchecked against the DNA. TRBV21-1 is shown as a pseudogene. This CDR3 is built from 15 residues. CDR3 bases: TGTGCCAGCAGCTTCGGGACAGTAGCCAAAAACATTCAGTACTTC. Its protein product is CASSFGTVAKNIQYF.